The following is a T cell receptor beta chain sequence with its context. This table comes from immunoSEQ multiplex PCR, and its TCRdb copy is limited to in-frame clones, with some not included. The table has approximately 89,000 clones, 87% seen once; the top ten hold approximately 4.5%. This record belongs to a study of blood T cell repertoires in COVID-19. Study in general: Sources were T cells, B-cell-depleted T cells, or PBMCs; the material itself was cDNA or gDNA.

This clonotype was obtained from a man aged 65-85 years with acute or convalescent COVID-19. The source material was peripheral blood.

The CDR3 spells CASSQGVGLGNTIYF. The CDR3 nucleotides read TGTGCCAGCAGCCAAGGGGTGGGGCTCGGAAACACCATATATTTT. This sequence joins TRBV3-1 (or the pseudogene TRBV3-2) and TRBJ1-3; maybe TRBD1 (5 bases). Germline CDR1 is LGHDT and CDR2 is YNNKEL (reference sequence). Between the trimmed V and J ends, which lost 1 base and 4 bases, there was a span of 11 bases. The CDR3 runs 15 residues.